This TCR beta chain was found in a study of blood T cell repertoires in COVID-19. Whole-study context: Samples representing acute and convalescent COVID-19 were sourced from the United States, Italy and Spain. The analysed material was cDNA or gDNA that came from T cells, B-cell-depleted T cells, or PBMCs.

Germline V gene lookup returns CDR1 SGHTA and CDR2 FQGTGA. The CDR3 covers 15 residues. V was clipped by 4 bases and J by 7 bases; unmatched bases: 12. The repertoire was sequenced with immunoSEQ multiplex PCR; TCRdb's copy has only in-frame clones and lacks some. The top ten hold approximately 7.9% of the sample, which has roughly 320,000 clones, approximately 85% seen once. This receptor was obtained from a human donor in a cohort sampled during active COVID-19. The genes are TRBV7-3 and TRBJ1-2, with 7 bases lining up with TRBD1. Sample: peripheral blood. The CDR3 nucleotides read TGTGCCAGCAGCTCCCTAAGCATAGACAGGGTTGGCTACACCTTC. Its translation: CASSSLSIDRVGYTF.